Listed below are T cell receptor beta chains from one sample, sequenced in a study of CD8+CD57+ T cells in acquired aplastic anemia. One entry per CDR3 protein, called by TCRdb with MiXCR from the reads. This table has hundreds of thousands of distinct CDR3 sequences, 55% to 70% appearing once. Sequencing was carried out using sorted CD4+, CD8+, or CD8+CD57+ T cells (not recorded which) from PBMCs. All receptors derive from a human donor in good health, serving as a control. The CDR3 runs from the conserved cysteine through the conserved F or W. The D gene is left open where the match is weak. Clone size is stated in some rows and not others, as once, few, many or a class when expanded.

v_call: TRBV7-2
j_call: TRBJ1-5
clone_size: -
d_call: -
cdr3_aa: CASSFRGPSDPVLHF
cdr3_nt: TGTGCCAGCAGCTTCAGAGGGCCAAGCGACCCAGTACTGCATTTT

v_call: TRBV5-1
j_call: TRBJ1-3
clone_size: -
d_call: -
cdr3_aa: CASSFPGQEHSGNTIYF
cdr3_nt: TGCGCCAGCAGTTTCCCCGGTCAGGAGCACTCTGGAAACACCATATATTTT

v_call: TRBV7-2
j_call: TRBJ2-5
clone_size: -
d_call: -
cdr3_aa: CASSLPGKEETQYF
cdr3_nt: TGTGCCAGCAGCTTACCGGGGAAGGAGGAGACCCAGTACTTC

v_call: TRBV7-9
j_call: TRBJ2-3
clone_size: -
d_call: -
cdr3_aa: CASSLRRGGYTDTQYF
cdr3_nt: TGTGCCAGCAGCTTAAGGCGTGGCGGCTACACAGATACGCAGTATTTT

v_call: TRBV7-8
j_call: TRBJ2-5
clone_size: -
d_call: -
cdr3_aa: CASSPRLPGENTQYF
cdr3_nt: TGTGCCAGCAGTCCGCGACTACCGGGTGAAAATACCCAGTACTTC

v_call: TRBV7-3
j_call: TRBJ1-4
clone_size: -
d_call: -
cdr3_aa: CASSFFGATNEKLFF
cdr3_nt: TGTGCCAGCAGCTTTTTCGGGGCAACTAATGAAAAACTGTTTTTT

v_call: TRBV11-2
j_call: TRBJ1-6
clone_size: -
d_call: -
cdr3_aa: CASSLGPGTGLSALHF
cdr3_nt: TGTGCCAGCAGCTTAGGCCCGGGGACGGGCCTATCAGCCCTCCACTTT

v_call: TRBV11-2
j_call: TRBJ2-7
clone_size: few
d_call: -
cdr3_aa: CASSPATSYGQYF
cdr3_nt: TGTGCCAGCAGCCCCGCCACCTCCTACGGGCAGTACTTC

v_call: TRBV7-6
j_call: TRBJ2-5
clone_size: -
d_call: TRBD2
cdr3_aa: CASSLGGSGVQETQYF
cdr3_nt: TGTGCCAGCAGCTTAGGTGGTAGCGGGGTACAAGAGACCCAGTACTTC

v_call: TRBV15
j_call: TRBJ1-5
clone_size: many
d_call: TRBD1
cdr3_aa: CATSRGQGGLQPQHF
cdr3_nt: TGTGCCACCAGCAGAGGACAGGGTGGGCTTCAGCCCCAGCATTTT

v_call: TRBV9
j_call: TRBJ2-7
clone_size: -
d_call: TRBD1
cdr3_aa: CASSLPDRGFTYEQYF
cdr3_nt: TGCGCCAGCAGCCTACCCGACAGGGGCTTCACCTACGAGCAGTACTTC

v_call: TRBV7-9
j_call: TRBJ1-2
clone_size: few
d_call: -
cdr3_aa: CASSDRERSYGYTF
cdr3_nt: TGTGCCAGCAGCGATCGGGAAAGGAGCTATGGCTACACCTTC

v_call: TRBV20-1
j_call: TRBJ2-5
clone_size: -
d_call: -
cdr3_aa: CSVATSGRYQETQYF
cdr3_nt: TGCAGCGTTGCGACGAGCGGGCGGTACCAAGAGACCCAGTACTTC

v_call: TRBV10-3
j_call: TRBJ2-5
clone_size: -
d_call: -
cdr3_aa: CAISVASQETQYF
cdr3_nt: TGTGCCATCAGTGTTGCTAGCCAAGAGACCCAGTACTTC

v_call: TRBV7-3
j_call: TRBJ2-6
clone_size: -
d_call: TRBD1
cdr3_aa: CASSLRTGIYEQHTF
cdr3_nt: TGTGCCAGCAGCCTACGGACAGGGATCTACGAGCAGCACACTTTC

v_call: TRBV9
j_call: TRBJ1-2
clone_size: -
d_call: TRBD1
cdr3_aa: CASSVGTGAHYGYTF
cdr3_nt: TGTGCCAGCAGCGTAGGAACAGGGGCACACTATGGCTACACCTTC

v_call: TRBV5-6
j_call: TRBJ2-5
clone_size: -
d_call: -
cdr3_aa: CASSPKRPMYGTQYF
cdr3_nt: TGCGCCAGCAGCCCAAAACGGCCGATGTACGGGACCCAGTACTTC

v_call: TRBV9
j_call: TRBJ2-7
clone_size: -
d_call: -
cdr3_aa: CASRSFARGWEF
cdr3_nt: TGTGCCAGCAGGTCATTTGCCCGGGGGTGGGAGTTC

v_call: TRBV7-2
j_call: TRBJ1-1
clone_size: -
d_call: TRBD1
cdr3_aa: CASSGRDRGLTEAFF
cdr3_nt: TGTGCCAGCAGCGGTCGGGACAGGGGGCTTACTGAAGCTTTCTTT

v_call: TRBV10-3
j_call: TRBJ1-1
clone_size: many
d_call: TRBD1
cdr3_aa: CAIRTGQNTEAFF
cdr3_nt: TGTGCCATACGGACAGGCCAGAACACTGAAGCTTTCTTT

v_call: TRBV10-2
j_call: TRBJ1-1
clone_size: -
d_call: -
cdr3_aa: CASSEWKQGLNTEAFF
cdr3_nt: TGCGCCAGCAGTGAATGGAAACAGGGCTTGAACACTGAAGCTTTCTTT

v_call: TRBV6-5
j_call: TRBJ1-1
clone_size: many
d_call: -
cdr3_aa: CASSKTPGNTEAFF
cdr3_nt: TGTGCCAGCAGTAAAACTCCCGGGAACACTGAAGCTTTCTTT

v_call: TRBV15
j_call: TRBJ1-2
clone_size: -
d_call: TRBD1
cdr3_aa: CATSVGRQGDSYGYTF
cdr3_nt: TGTGCCACCAGCGTAGGGCGACAGGGAGACAGCTATGGCTACACCTTC

v_call: TRBV19
j_call: TRBJ2-1
clone_size: many
d_call: TRBD2
cdr3_aa: CASSRIAGGQGEQFF
cdr3_nt: TGTGCCAGCTCCCGAATAGCGGGGGGGCAGGGTGAGCAGTTCTTC

v_call: TRBV12-3/TRBV12-4
j_call: TRBJ2-1
clone_size: many
d_call: -
cdr3_aa: CASSSSIGEFF
cdr3_nt: TGTGCCAGCAGTTCGTCCATTGGGGAGTTCTTC

v_call: TRBV10-3
j_call: TRBJ1-2
clone_size: -
d_call: -
cdr3_aa: CAISASGRQSYGYTF
cdr3_nt: TGTGCCATCAGTGCGTCGGGTAGACAGAGCTATGGCTACACCTTC

v_call: TRBV10-3
j_call: TRBJ1-4
clone_size: -
d_call: -
cdr3_aa: CAISYGTEGEKLFF
cdr3_nt: TGTGCCATCAGTTACGGGACGGAGGGAGAAAAACTGTTTTTT

v_call: TRBV4-3
j_call: TRBJ2-1
clone_size: many
d_call: -
cdr3_aa: CASSPTTISSYNEQFF
cdr3_nt: TGCGCCAGCAGCCCGACCACGATTAGCTCCTACAATGAGCAGTTCTTC

v_call: TRBV25-1
j_call: TRBJ2-7
clone_size: -
d_call: TRBD1
cdr3_aa: CASSDRQGETDTQYF
cdr3_nt: TGTGCCAGCAGTGATCGACAGGGGGAAACAGACACGCAGTACTTC

v_call: TRBV6-2/TRBV6-3
j_call: TRBJ1-1
clone_size: many
d_call: -
cdr3_aa: CASSYAPLEAFF
cdr3_nt: TGTGCCAGCAGTTACGCACCTTTGGAGGCTTTCTTT

v_call: TRBV2
j_call: TRBJ1-6
clone_size: -
d_call: -
cdr3_aa: CASGQPEYNSPLHF
cdr3_nt: TGTGCCAGCGGACAGCCGGAATATAATTCACCCCTCCACTTT

v_call: TRBV5-1
j_call: TRBJ2-7
clone_size: -
d_call: -
cdr3_aa: CASSLAGDEQQYF
cdr3_nt: TGTGCCAGCAGCTTGGCCGGGGATGAGCAGCAGTACTTC

v_call: TRBV19
j_call: TRBJ2-5
clone_size: -
d_call: -
cdr3_aa: CASMSVRTAQETQYF
cdr3_nt: TGTGCCAGTATGAGTGTTAGAACAGCCCAAGAGACCCAGTACTTC

v_call: TRBV19
j_call: TRBJ2-3
clone_size: -
d_call: TRBD2
cdr3_aa: CASSPGLAGGPTDTQYF
cdr3_nt: TGTGCCAGCAGCCCCGGACTAGCGGGAGGGCCTACAGATACGCAGTATTTT

v_call: TRBV5-8
j_call: TRBJ2-7
clone_size: -
d_call: TRBD2
cdr3_aa: CASSADSGAYEQYF
cdr3_nt: TGTGCCAGCAGCGCAGACAGCGGGGCCTACGAGCAGTACTTC

v_call: TRBV2
j_call: TRBJ1-1
clone_size: -
d_call: -
cdr3_aa: CASSFEMEHTEAFF
cdr3_nt: TGTGCCAGCAGCTTTGAGATGGAGCACACTGAAGCTTTCTTT

v_call: TRBV2
j_call: TRBJ2-3
clone_size: -
d_call: TRBD2
cdr3_aa: CASSLVSGGTDTQYF
cdr3_nt: TGTGCCAGCAGCTTAGTGAGCGGGGGCACAGATACGCAGTATTTT

v_call: TRBV7-3
j_call: TRBJ2-7
clone_size: -
d_call: -
cdr3_aa: CASSSEVGYEQYF
cdr3_nt: TGTGCCAGCAGCTCTGAGGTGGGCTACGAGCAGTACTTC

v_call: TRBV9
j_call: TRBJ2-7
clone_size: -
d_call: TRBD1
cdr3_aa: CASTPTGGIPTVQYF
cdr3_nt: TGTGCCAGCACCCCAACAGGGGGGATACCCACAGTGCAGTACTTC

v_call: TRBV5-6
j_call: TRBJ1-4
clone_size: few
d_call: -
cdr3_aa: CASSTVPGRGQGEKLFF
cdr3_nt: TGTGCCAGCAGCACCGTCCCGGGACGGGGACAAGGTGAAAAACTGTTTTTT